Presented here are 20 T cell receptor beta chains from one specimen sequenced in a study of T cell responses to AZD1222 COVID-19 vaccine (dated by TCRdb to the early 2020s). The library was made by the immunoSEQ multiplex PCR assay. TCRdb retrieved this table from immuneACCESS and kept in-frame rearrangements only. Not all clones are present; in checked studies, unresolved V genes account for under half, and no reason is known for the remainder. The sample includes about 120,000 clones, with approximately 90% observed a single time. The ten largest clonotypes hold 2.5% to 3.5% of the sample. The time point label corresponds to: baseline before first vaccination. The sample was peripheral blood, taken on day 0 of AZD1222 vaccination. These receptors originate from an adult in good health.

The V and J genes are TRBV5-1 and TRBJ2-7, with 9 bases lining up with TRBD1. This CDR3 region has 15 residues. Germline CDR1 SGHRS, CDR2 YFSETQ. Unmatched junction bases numbered 9, after V lost 4 bases and J lost 4 bases. CDR3 DNA: TGCGCCAGCAGCCGGGGACAGGGACCTCATTACGAGCAGTACTTC. Protein product: CASSRGQGPHYEQYF.

V gene TRBV27 combines with J gene TRBJ1-2; D remains unclear. CDR1 and CDR2 from the germline V gene are MNHEY and SMNVEV (reference sequence). V gave up 5 bases and J gave up 7 bases, with 14 bases separating them. The CDR3 extends over 13 amino acids. The CDR3 protein is CASSPTPPAGYTF. DNA for the CDR3: TGTGCCAGCAGTCCGACCCCCCCTGCTGGCTACACCTTC.

This sequence joins TRBV28 and TRBJ1-4, with D hard to call. Trimming left V 3 bases short and J 10 bases short, with 15 bases between. Germline CDR1 is MDHEN and CDR2 is SYDVKM. There are 14 residues in the CDR3. CDR3 sequence reads: CASSLRTPGGKLFF. Written as DNA, the CDR3 is TGTGCCAGCAGTTTGAGGACTCCCGGCGGAAAACTGTTTTTT.

The chain combines TRBV7-2 with TRBJ2-3; a possible D gene is TRBD2 (6 bases). The CDR3 has 18 residues. Trimming left V 2 bases short and J 0 bases short, with 18 bases between. Germline CDR1 is SGHTA and CDR2 is FQGNSA. DNA for the CDR3: TGTGCCAGCAGCTTAAGGAGCTCGGCGGGGACTAGCACAGATACGCAGTATTTT. Its translation: CASSLRSSAGTSTDTQYF.

V usage is TRBV19 and J usage is TRBJ1-1; 10 bases align to TRBD1. Germline V gene sequence: CDR1 LNHDA, CDR2 SQIVND (reference sequence). V shed 11 bases, J shed 4 bases, and the junction held 7 bases outside the gene matches. The CDR3 runs to 13 residues. In DNA form, the CDR3 reads TGTGCCTCCCGGGGACAGGGGATCACTGAAGCTTTCTTT. It is translated as CASRGQGITEAFF.

The chain's CDR3 is CASISTIKAMNTEAFF. Here the CDR3 DNA reads TGTGCCAGCATTAGCACGATAAAAGCGATGAACACTGAAGCTTTCTTT. V is TRBV28 and J is TRBJ1-1; no clear D gene. Per germline, CDR1 MDHEN and CDR2 SYDVKM. There are 16 residues in the CDR3. V lost 7 bases to trimming and J lost 0 bases, with 18 bases between them. The entire variable domain, with the rest obtained from reference TRBV28 and TRBJ1-1, is as follows: DVKVTQSSRYLVKRTGEKVFLECVQDMDHENMFWYRQDPGLGLRLIYFSYDVKMKEKGDIPEGYSVSREKKERFSLILESASTNQTSMYLCASISTIKAMNTEAFFGQGTRLTVV.

The CDR3: CASSSKDRGWTNEKLFF. The CDR3 nucleotides are TGTGCCAGCAGTTCTAAAGACAGAGGATGGACTAATGAAAAACTGTTTTTT. The gene calls are TRBV28 and TRBJ1-4; tentative D call: TRBD1 (5 bases). V lost 4 bases and J 2 bases, leaving 17 bases between the germline ends. This CDR3 region has 17 residues. Germline values: CDR1 MDHEN, CDR2 SYDVKM. Complete variable domain (other parts from reference TRBV28 and TRBJ1-4): DVKVTQSSRYLVKRTGEKVFLECVQDMDHENMFWYRQDPGLGLRLIYFSYDVKMKEKGDIPEGYSVSREKKERFSLILESASTNQTSMYLCASSSKDRGWTNEKLFFGSGTQLSVL.

The gene calls are TRBV24-1 and TRBJ1-5; D perhaps matches TRBD1 (5 bases). Trimming shortened V by 10 bases and J by 5 bases, and 8 bases separated the two germline ends. Germline-derived CDR1 and CDR2 are KGHDR and SFDVKD. The CDR3 covers 11 residues. As DNA, the CDR3 is TGTGCCACTCCCAGGGATCAGCCCCAGCATTTT. This translates into CATPRDQPQHF.

The chain is built from TRBV5-1 and TRBJ2-1, with 10 bases identical to TRBD1. Trimming removed 0 bases from V and 9 bases from J; junction bases left unmatched: 6. CDR1 SGHRS and CDR2 YFSETQ come from the germline V gene. The CDR3 totals 15 residues. The CDR3 DNA is TGCGCCAGCAGCTTGGCTCGACAGGGGGCCCCTGAGCAGTTCTTC. Translation: CASSLARQGAPEQFF.

The V call is TRBV21-1, the J call TRBJ1-2; the table's D call of TRBD1 was not tested on the DNA. TRBV21-1 is an annotated pseudogene. The CDR3 contains 14 residues. The CDR3 DNA reads TGTGCCAGCAGCAAAGGGCCAGGGGTGGTGGGCTACACCTTC. It translates to CASSKGPGVVGYTF.

CDR3 amino acids: CASSPMAGARSPLHF. The CDR3 DNA follows: TGTGCCAGCAGTCCCATGGCAGGGGCTCGGTCACCCCTCCACTTT. This chain joins TRBV6-5 and TRBJ1-6; TRBD1 might be the D (6 bases). V lost 5 bases and J 10 bases, leaving 18 bases between the germline ends. This CDR3 region has 15 residues. Per the germline V gene, CDR1 is MNHEY and CDR2 is SVGAGI.

The gene calls are TRBV7-2 and TRBJ1-4, with D uncertain. V shed 4 bases and J shed 3 bases, with 12 bases lying between them. The CDR3 is made up of 15 amino acids. The germline V gene has CDR1 SGHTA and CDR2 FQGNSA. As DNA, the CDR3 is TGTGCCAGCAGCTCGCCCGAGGATCCTAATGAAAAACTGTTTTTT. As protein: CASSSPEDPNEKLFF. Filled out from reference TRBV7-2 and TRBJ1-4, the complete variable domain reads GAGVSQSPSNKVTEKGKDVELRCDPISGHTALYWYRQSLGQGLEFLIYFQGNSAPDKSGLPSDRFSAERTGGSVSTLTIQRTQQEDSAVYLCASSSPEDPNEKLFFGSGTQLSVL.

The chain links TRBV9 to TRBJ1-1; D uncertain. V lost 0 bases to trimming and J lost 3 bases, with 6 bases between them. Germline V gene lookup returns CDR1 SGDLS and CDR2 YYNGEE. The CDR3 sequence is 13 residues long. The CDR3 DNA is TGTGCCAGCAGCGTAGGCAGTTACACTGAAGCTTTCTTT. It yields the protein CASSVGSYTEAFF.

The chain uses TRBV28 and TRBJ2-7, with D unclear. Trimming cost V 2 bases and J 4 bases, with 6 bases left between them. This CDR3 is built from 12 residues. Germline loops: CDR1 MDHEN, CDR2 SYDVKM. The CDR3 nucleotides read TGTGCCAGCAGTTTAATCGGGTACGAGCAGTACTTC. Translating gives CASSLIGYEQYF.

This clone was found a few times. The genes are TRBV9 and TRBJ1-5; no clear D gene. The CDR3 totals 14 residues. V lost 4 bases and J lost 4, with 12 bases in between. Germline V gene sequence: CDR1 SGDLS, CDR2 YYNGEE. The CDR3 nucleotides are TGTGCCAGCAGCCCCCTGGGCAGTAATCAGCCCCAGCATTTT. Translating gives CASSPLGSNQPQHF. Variable domain in full (rest from reference TRBV9 and TRBJ1-5): DSGVTQTPKHLITATGQRVTLRCSPRSGDLSVYWYQQSLDQGLQFLIQYYNGEERAKGNILERFSAQQFPDLHSELNLSSLELGDSALYFCASSPLGSNQPQHFGDGTRLSIL.

This clone was seen just once. V gene TRBV7-8 combines with J gene TRBJ2-7; the D gene is possibly TRBD2 (5 bases). CDR1 is SGHVS and CDR2 is FQNEAQ in the germline V gene. The CDR3 extends over 11 amino acids. V was shortened by 5 bases and J by 5 bases, with 7 bases between the two germline ends. CDR3 in amino acids: CASSPRDEQYF. CDR3 coding DNA: TGTGCCAGCAGCCCGAGGGACGAGCAGTACTTC.

This chain's CDR3 is CASSLSTGQGDGYTF. For the CDR3, the DNA is TGTGCCAGTAGTCTATCAACGGGTCAGGGAGACGGCTACACCTTC. The chain links TRBV19 to TRBJ1-2, with D possibly TRBD1 on 5 matching bases. Per the germline V gene, CDR1 is LNHDA and CDR2 is SQIVND (reference sequence). Trimming stripped 5 bases from V and 8 bases from J, with 21 bases between. The CDR3 is 15 amino acids.

The rearrangement links TRBV4-2 to TRBJ1-4; 8 bases match TRBD1. The CDR3 loop spans 15 amino acids. Germline CDR1 LGHNA, CDR2 YNFKEQ. Trimming at V came to 5 bases and at J to 5 bases, leaving 7 bases not matched to a gene. In DNA form, the CDR3 reads TGTGCCAGCAGCACCCGGACAGGGCGGAATGAAAAACTGTTTTTT. This translates into CASSTRTGRNEKLFF.

The chain has TRBV5-1 and TRBJ2-7, with D possibly matching TRBD2 (5 bases). Germline V gives CDR1 SGHRS, CDR2 YFSETQ. This CDR3 is 12 amino acids long. V was pared by 4 bases and J by 6 bases, with 11 bases between. For the CDR3, the DNA is TGCGCCAGCAGCCCTAGCCCGCCCGAGCAGTACTTC. It yields the protein CASSPSPPEQYF.

This chain uses TRBV4-1 with TRBJ1-2; a weak D match, TRBD1 (5 bases). Between the trimmed V and J ends, which lost 1 base and 0 bases, there was a span of 6 bases. The CDR3 consists of 14 residues. Germline CDR1 MGHRA, CDR2 YSYEKL. CDR3 sequence: CASSQGGANYGYTF. The CDR3 DNA is TGCGCCAGCAGCCAAGGAGGGGCTAACTATGGCTACACCTTC.